A selection of T cell receptor beta chains follows, all from one sample in a study of T cell changes during pregnancy in multiple sclerosis. TCRdb's copy holds only in-frame clones and misses some; the assay was immunoSEQ multiplex PCR. Here the sample spans tens of thousands of clones, 80% to 95% being singletons. The sequenced sample was CD4+ T cells from peripheral blood mononuclear cells, obtained after pregnancy. These receptors all stem from a female donor in good health, enrolled as a control in a pregnancy study. CDR3s include the opening cysteine and the closing phenylalanine or tryptophan. Each record gives: J gene, V gene, D gene, clone size, CDR3 DNA, CDR3 protein. The D gene is left open where the match is weak. Size is stated for part of the rows, as once, few or many counts, or as a class when the clone is expanded.

TRBJ1-5	TRBV7-9	TRBD1	few	TGTGCCAGCAGCGAATACCGGGACAGGGGAAACAATCAGCCCCAGCATTTT	CASSEYRDRGNNQPQHF
TRBJ1-5	TRBV6-5	TRBD1	-	TGTGCCAGCAGTTACGGTCAGGGGGATCAGCCCCAGCATTTT	CASSYGQGDQPQHF
TRBJ1-2	TRBV29-1	TRBD1	-	TGCAGCGAGAGTCGGGGCGGACAGGGCAAGAATGGCTACACCTTC	CSESRGGQGKNGYTF
TRBJ1-5	TRBV4-2	-	-	TGTGCCAGCAGCCAAGCCCGGGGGTTAAATAGCAATCAGCCCCAGCATTTT	CASSQARGLNSNQPQHF
TRBJ2-7	TRBV7-2	-	-	TGTGCCAGCAGCTTAGTTGGCATTGTAACTAACGAGCAGTACTTC	CASSLVGIVTNEQYF
TRBJ1-3	TRBV5-6	TRBD1	-	TGTGCCAGCAGCCCCGGACAGGGGGCTGGAAACACCATATATTTT	CASSPGQGAGNTIYF
TRBJ2-7	TRBV18	TRBD1	-	TGTGCCAGCTCAGTCTCGACAGGGGGCTACGAGCAGTACTTC	CASSVSTGGYEQYF
TRBJ1-2	TRBV19	TRBD1	once	TGTGCCAGTAGCTCCGGACAGGGCGCGACTAACTATGGCTACACCTTC	CASSSGQGATNYGYTF
TRBJ2-2	TRBV10-1	TRBD1	once	TGCGCCAGCAGTGAGACAGGGGGCTTCACCGGGGAGCTGTTTTTT	CASSETGGFTGELFF
TRBJ1-3	TRBV19	-	-	TGTGCCAGTAGTGTGGGGAGTGAAGGAAACACCATATATTTT	CASSVGSEGNTIYF
TRBJ2-7	TRBV7-2	TRBD2	-	TGTGCCAGCAGACCGGGACTAGCCTCCTACGAGCAGTACTTC	CASRPGLASYEQYF
TRBJ1-1	TRBV4-3	-	-	TGCGCCAGCAGCCAATCTGGACAGTACACTGAAGCTTTCTTT	CASSQSGQYTEAFF
TRBJ1-2	TRBV12-5	-	-	TGTGCTAGTGGTTTGCTGGACATGCGAGGCTACACCTTC	CASGLLDMRGYTF
TRBJ2-7	TRBV30	-	-	TGTGCCTGCTACACTCTCGGGTACGAGCAGTACTTC	CACYTLGYEQYF
TRBJ2-1	TRBV18	-	-	TGTGCCAGCTCACCACCGTTCGCAGGACTTGGGCCCAATGAGCAGTTCTTC	CASSPPFAGLGPNEQFF
TRBJ2-1	TRBV19	-	-	TGTGCCAGTAGTATAGGGACGGGACACCGTTCCAATGAGCAGTTCTTC	CASSIGTGHRSNEQFF
TRBJ1-2	TRBV6-1	-	few	TGTGCCAGCAGTGTGCGGCAGTTCTATGGCTACACCTTC	CASSVRQFYGYTF
TRBJ1-6	TRBV19	TRBD1	-	TGTGCCAGTAGTTGGACAGGGGGATTACAGGAATCACCCCTCCACTTT	CASSWTGGLQESPLHF
TRBJ2-3	TRBV5-1	-	-	TGCGCCAGCAGCGGCAACACAGATACGCAGTATTTT	CASSGNTDTQYF
TRBJ2-7	TRBV7-2	TRBD2	-	TGTGCCAGCAGCTTAGGTCTTGGCCTAGCGGGAGAGGCGCAGTACTTC	CASSLGLGLAGEAQYF
TRBJ2-7	TRBV13	TRBD1	-	TGTGCCAGCAGCTTACCAGGGGGTTCCTACGAGCAGTACTTC	CASSLPGGSYEQYF
TRBJ2-7	TRBV25-1	-	once	TGTGCCAGCAGTGAGCAGGGCTCCTACGAGCAGTACTTC	CASSEQGSYEQYF
TRBJ1-2	TRBV5-6	-	-	TGTGCCAGCAGCCGCCCCTCGGGGGGCTACACCTTC	CASSRPSGGYTF
TRBJ2-6	TRBV2	-	-	TGTGCCAGCAGTGAATCGGGGTCTGGGGCCAACGTCCTGACTTTC	CASSESGSGANVLTF
TRBJ1-2	TRBV12-5	TRBD1	-	TGTGCTAGTGGTTTGGCGGGACAGCACTATGGCTACACCTTC	CASGLAGQHYGYTF
TRBJ2-1	TRBV30	TRBD2	-	TGTACCCTCCAAGAAGCGGGAGGGGCCCAGGGGCAGTTCTTC	CTLQEAGGAQGQFF
TRBJ2-2	TRBV27	-	-	TGTGCCAGCAGTTTCCTCGGGGCGAACACCGGGGAGCTGTTTTTT	CASSFLGANTGELFF
TRBJ1-5	TRBV23-1	TRBD1	once	TGCGCCGGGGACAGGGAAGAACAGCCCCAGCATTTT	CAGDREEQPQHF
TRBJ2-5	TRBV30	-	-	TGTGCCTGGAGTGTCGTAGCGGTGAACCGTCGAGAGACCCAGTACTTC	CAWSVVAVNRRETQYF
TRBJ2-7	TRBV7-2	-	-	TGTGCCAGCAGCTTAGGACCGGCGGAGTCCGAGCAGTACTTC	CASSLGPAESEQYF
TRBJ2-7	TRBV9	TRBD2	-	TGTGCCAGCAGTCCAGTCGGGACTAGATACGAGCAGTACTTC	CASSPVGTRYEQYF
TRBJ1-5	TRBV30	-	-	TGTGCCTGGGCCCAATCGAGGGGCAATCAGCCCCAGCATTTT	CAWAQSRGNQPQHF
TRBJ2-1	TRBV9	-	-	TGTGCCAGCAGCCCTAGGGCCCGGGGGGGACAGAACAATGAGCAGTTCTTC	CASSPRARGGQNNEQFF
TRBJ1-5	TRBV7-6	-	-	TGTGCCAGCAGCTTAAGTATCGGAGACAATCAGCCCCAGCATTTT	CASSLSIGDNQPQHF
TRBJ2-1	TRBV7-6	TRBD2	-	TGTGCCAGCACCTCCTGGGGGAGGGATGAGCAGTTCTTC	CASTSWGRDEQFF
TRBJ1-2	TRBV11-3	TRBD1	-	TGTGCCAGCAGCCCTGGACAGGGGGCGAACTATGGCTACACCTTC	CASSPGQGANYGYTF
TRBJ2-1	TRBV10-3	TRBD2	-	TGTGCCATCAGTGAGCGACGGGGGGACCTCTACAATGAGCAGTTCTTC	CAISERRGDLYNEQFF
TRBJ2-1	TRBV30	-	-	TGTGCCGGGAACAGGGCCGTTCCCAGCTCCTACAATGAGCAGTTCTTC	CAGNRAVPSSYNEQFF
TRBJ2-7	TRBV7-8	TRBD2	-	TGTGCCAGCAGCTTAATCGGCGGGAGTGGCTACGAGCAGTACTTC	CASSLIGGSGYEQYF
TRBJ2-7	TRBV2	TRBD2	-	TGTGCCACCAGCTCCGGGACTAGCAGGACGGGAGAGCAGTACTTC	CATSSGTSRTGEQYF
TRBJ2-7	TRBV6-6	TRBD1	-	TGTGCCAGCAGTTACGGGACAGACGAGCAGTACTTC	CASSYGTDEQYF
TRBJ1-5	TRBV27	-	-	TGTGCCAGCAGTGTCCGGCGGGGCGGCAATCAGCCCCAGCATTTT	CASSVRRGGNQPQHF
TRBJ2-3	TRBV5-1	TRBD2	-	TGCGCCAGCAGCCCTCTTCTCAGCGGGAGGACGGATACGCAGTATTTT	CASSPLLSGRTDTQYF
TRBJ1-2	TRBV6-5	-	-	TGTGCCAGCAGCCTGACAGTGCACTATGGCTACACCTTC	CASSLTVHYGYTF
TRBJ2-7	TRBV30	-	-	TGTGCCTGGAAGGCGCGGGGCTCCTACGAGCAGTACTTC	CAWKARGSYEQYF
TRBJ2-1	TRBV25-1	-	-	TGTGCCAGCAGTGTTTTGAGAGAGCAGTTCTTC	CASSVLREQFF
TRBJ1-2	TRBV30	-	-	TGTGCCCGGAGTTACTCTTATGGCTACACCTTC	CARSYSYGYTF
TRBJ2-5	TRBV30	TRBD1	-	TGTGCCTGGAGTGATGCCCGGGGACAGGGGCCTCATGAGACCCAGTACTTC	CAWSDARGQGPHETQYF
TRBJ1-4	TRBV19	-	few	TGTGCCAGTAGGTCAGGAGGAAAACTGTTTTTT	CASRSGGKLFF
TRBJ2-2	TRBV30	-	-	TGTGCCGGAACAGGGATTCTAGAGCTGTTTTTT	CAGTGILELFF
TRBJ2-3	TRBV27	-	-	TGTGCCAGCAGTTCCTACTCTTTCCTGAGCGGAGAGGTTTTTAATACGCAGTATTTT	CASSSYSFLSGEVFNTQYF
TRBJ2-5	TRBV6-1	-	-	TGTGCCAGCATTCCGGACCTGGGGGCCCAAGAGACCCAGTACTTC	CASIPDLGAQETQYF
TRBJ2-7	TRBV5-1	-	-	TGCGCCAGCAGCTTGGCAGGGTCAGCCTACGAGCAGTACTTC	CASSLAGSAYEQYF
TRBJ2-1	TRBV30	-	-	TGTGCCTGGACGGGGGACCTGAGGGCCTATGAGCAGTTCTTC	CAWTGDLRAYEQFF
TRBJ1-1	TRBV7-2	TRBD1	-	TGTGCCAGCAGCCAGACAGGGGGCACTGAAGCTTTCTTT	CASSQTGGTEAFF